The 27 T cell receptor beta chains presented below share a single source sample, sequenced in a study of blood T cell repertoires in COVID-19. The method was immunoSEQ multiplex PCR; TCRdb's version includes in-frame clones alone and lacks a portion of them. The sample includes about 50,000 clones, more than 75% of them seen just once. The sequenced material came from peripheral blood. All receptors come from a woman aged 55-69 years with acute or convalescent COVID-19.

CDR3 nucleotides: TGTGCCAGCAGCCCGCCGGGACAGGTTTTTAGGGGCTACACCTTC. This codes for CASSPPGQVFRGYTF. The V gene is TRBV7-2, the J gene TRBJ1-2, with 8 bases that match TRBD1. Germline loops: CDR1 SGHTA, CDR2 FQGNSA. V lost 5 bases and J lost 8; bases outside the gene matches: 13. There are 15 residues in the CDR3.

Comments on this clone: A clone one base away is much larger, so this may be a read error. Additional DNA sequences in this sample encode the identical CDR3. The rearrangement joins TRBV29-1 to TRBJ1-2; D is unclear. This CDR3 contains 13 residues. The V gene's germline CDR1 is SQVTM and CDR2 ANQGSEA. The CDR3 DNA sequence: TGCAGCGTTCGCGGGAGTTCTAACTATGGCTATACCTTC. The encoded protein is CSVRGSSNYGYTF.

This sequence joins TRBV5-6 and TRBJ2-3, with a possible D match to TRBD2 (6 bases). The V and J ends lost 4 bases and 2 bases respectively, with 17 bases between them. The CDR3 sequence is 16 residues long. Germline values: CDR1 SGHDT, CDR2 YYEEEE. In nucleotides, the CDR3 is TGTGCCAGCAGCATAACTCGGGACTTTTTCACAGATACGCAGTATTTT. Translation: CASSITRDFFTDTQYF. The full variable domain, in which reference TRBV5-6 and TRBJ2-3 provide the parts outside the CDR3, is DAGVTQSPTHLIKTRGQQVTLRCSPKSGHDTVSWYQQALGQGPQFIFQYYEEEERQRGNFPDRFSGHQFPNYSSELNVNALLLGDSALYLCASSITRDFFTDTQYFGPGTRLTVL.

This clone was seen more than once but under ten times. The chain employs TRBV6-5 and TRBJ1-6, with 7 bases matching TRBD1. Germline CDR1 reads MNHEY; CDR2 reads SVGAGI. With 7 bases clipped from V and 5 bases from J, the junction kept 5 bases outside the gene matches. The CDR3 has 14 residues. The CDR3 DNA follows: TGTGCCAGCACTCCGGGACAGCATAATTCACCCCTCCACTTT. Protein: CASTPGQHNSPLHF.

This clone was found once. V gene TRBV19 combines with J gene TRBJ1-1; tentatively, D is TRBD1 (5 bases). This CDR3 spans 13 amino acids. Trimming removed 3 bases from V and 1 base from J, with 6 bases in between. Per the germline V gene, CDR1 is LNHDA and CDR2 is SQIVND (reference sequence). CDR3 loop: CASSMTANTEAFF. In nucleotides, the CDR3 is TGTGCCAGTAGTATGACAGCGAACACTGAAGCTTTCTTT.

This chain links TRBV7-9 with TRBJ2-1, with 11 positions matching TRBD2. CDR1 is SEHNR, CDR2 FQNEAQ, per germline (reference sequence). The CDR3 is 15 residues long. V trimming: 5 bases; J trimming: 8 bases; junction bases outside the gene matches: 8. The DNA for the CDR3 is TGTGCCAGCAGCCGTAGCGGGAGGGCCGGCGATGAGCAGTTCTTC. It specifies CASSRSGRAGDEQFF.

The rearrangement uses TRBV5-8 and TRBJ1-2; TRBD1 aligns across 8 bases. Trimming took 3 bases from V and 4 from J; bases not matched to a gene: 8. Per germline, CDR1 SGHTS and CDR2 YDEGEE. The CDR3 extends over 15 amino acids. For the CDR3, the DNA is TGTGCCAGCAGCTCACCGGGACAGGCTTTCTATGGCTACACCTTC. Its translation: CASSSPGQAFYGYTF.

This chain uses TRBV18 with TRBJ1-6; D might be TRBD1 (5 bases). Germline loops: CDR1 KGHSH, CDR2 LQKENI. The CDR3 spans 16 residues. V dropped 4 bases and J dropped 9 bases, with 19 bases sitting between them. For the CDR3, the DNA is TGTGCCAGCTCACACAGCGGGGGAGAGAGTGCTTCACCCCTCCACTTT. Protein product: CASSHSGGESASPLHF.

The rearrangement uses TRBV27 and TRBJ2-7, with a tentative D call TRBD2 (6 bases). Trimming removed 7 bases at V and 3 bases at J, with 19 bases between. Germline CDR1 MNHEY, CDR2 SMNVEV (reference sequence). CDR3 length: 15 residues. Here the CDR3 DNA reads TGTGCCAGCAAACGGAGGGGACTGGGGGTCTACGAGCAGTACTTC. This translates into CASKRRGLGVYEQYF.

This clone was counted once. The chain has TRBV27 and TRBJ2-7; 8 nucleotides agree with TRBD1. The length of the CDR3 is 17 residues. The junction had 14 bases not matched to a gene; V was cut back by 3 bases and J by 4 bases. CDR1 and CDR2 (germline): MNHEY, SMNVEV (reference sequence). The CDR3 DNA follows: TGTGCCAGCAGTTTTTACAGGGGGGACGCTGGGCCTTACGAGCAGTACTTC. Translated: CASSFYRGDAGPYEQYF.

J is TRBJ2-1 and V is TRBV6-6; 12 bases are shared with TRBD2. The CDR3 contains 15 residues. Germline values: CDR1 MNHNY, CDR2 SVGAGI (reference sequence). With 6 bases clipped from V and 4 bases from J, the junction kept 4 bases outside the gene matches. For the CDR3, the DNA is TGTGCCAGCAGCCCTAGCGGGGGGGCTTACAATGAGCAGTTCTTC. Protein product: CASSPSGGAYNEQFF.

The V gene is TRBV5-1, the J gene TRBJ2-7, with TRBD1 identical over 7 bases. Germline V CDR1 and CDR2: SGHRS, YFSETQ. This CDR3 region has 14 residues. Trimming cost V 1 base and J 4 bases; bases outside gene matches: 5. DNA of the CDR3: TGCGCCAGCAGCTTGCAGGGGGTTTCTTACGAGCAGTACTTC. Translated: CASSLQGVSYEQYF.

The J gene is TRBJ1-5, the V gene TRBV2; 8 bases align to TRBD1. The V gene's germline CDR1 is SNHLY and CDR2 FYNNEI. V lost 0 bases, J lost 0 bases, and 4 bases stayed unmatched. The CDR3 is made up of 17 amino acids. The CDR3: CASSEALTGASNQPQHF. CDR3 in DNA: TGTGCCAGCAGTGAAGCGTTGACAGGGGCTAGCAATCAGCCCCAGCATTTT.

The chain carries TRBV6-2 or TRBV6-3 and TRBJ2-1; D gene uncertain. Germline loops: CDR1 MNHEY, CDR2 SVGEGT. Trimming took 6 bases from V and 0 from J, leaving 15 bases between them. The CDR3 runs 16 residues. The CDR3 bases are TGTGCCAGCAGCCCTAACCTTCTGAGCTCCTACAATGAGCAGTTCTTC. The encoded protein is CASSPNLLSSYNEQFF.

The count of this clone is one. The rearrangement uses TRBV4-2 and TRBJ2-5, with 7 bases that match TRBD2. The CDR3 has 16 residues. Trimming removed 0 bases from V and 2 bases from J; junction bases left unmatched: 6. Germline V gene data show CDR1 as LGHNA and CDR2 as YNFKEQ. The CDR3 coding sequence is TGTGCCAGCAGCCAAGAAAGGGAGGGGCCTCAAGAGACCCAGTACTTC. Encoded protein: CASSQEREGPQETQYF.

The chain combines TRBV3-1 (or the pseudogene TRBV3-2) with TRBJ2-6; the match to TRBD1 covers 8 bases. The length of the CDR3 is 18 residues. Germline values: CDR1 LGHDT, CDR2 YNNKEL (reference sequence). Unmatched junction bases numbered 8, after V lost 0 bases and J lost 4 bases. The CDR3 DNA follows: TGTGCCAGCAGCCAAGATCTCCAGGGGGCTTTAGGGGCCAACGTCCTGACTTTC. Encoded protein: CASSQDLQGALGANVLTF.

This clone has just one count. CDR3 residues: CASSQSGLKNSPLHF. Here the CDR3 DNA reads TGTGCCAGCAGCCAGTCAGGTTTAAAGAATTCACCCCTCCACTTT. The chain carries TRBV5-6 and TRBJ1-6; unclear D gene. Trimming left V 4 bases short and J 7 bases short, with 15 bases between. Per germline, CDR1 SGHDT and CDR2 YYEEEE. The CDR3 totals 15 residues.

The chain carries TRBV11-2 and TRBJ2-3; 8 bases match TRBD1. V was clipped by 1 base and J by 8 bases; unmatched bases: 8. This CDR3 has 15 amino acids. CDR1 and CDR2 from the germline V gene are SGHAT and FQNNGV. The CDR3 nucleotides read TGTGCCAGCAGCTTAGGCGGGACAGGCACCGCTACGCAGTATTTT. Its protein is CASSLGGTGTATQYF.

CDR3 nucleotides: TGTGCCAGCAGCTTAGGAGGGGGCTATGGCTACACCTTC. It translates to CASSLGGGYGYTF. This chain uses TRBV11-2 with TRBJ1-2, with a tentative D call TRBD1 (6 bases). V lost 1 base, J lost 4 bases, and 7 bases lay in between. Germline lookup yields CDR1 SGHAT and CDR2 FQNNGV. The CDR3 extends over 13 amino acids.

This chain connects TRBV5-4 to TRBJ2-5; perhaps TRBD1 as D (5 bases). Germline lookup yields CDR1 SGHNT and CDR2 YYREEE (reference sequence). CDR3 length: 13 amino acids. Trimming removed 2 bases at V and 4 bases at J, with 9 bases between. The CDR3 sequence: CASSLSGRETQYF. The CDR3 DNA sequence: TGTGCCAGCAGCTTATCAGGGCGAGAGACCCAGTACTTC.

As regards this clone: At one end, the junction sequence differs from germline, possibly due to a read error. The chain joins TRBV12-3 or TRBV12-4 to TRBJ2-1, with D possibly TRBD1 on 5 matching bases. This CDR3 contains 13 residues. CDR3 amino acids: CASSSGSYNEQFF. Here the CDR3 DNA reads TGTGCCAGTAGTTCAGGGTCCTACAATGAGCAGTTCTTC.

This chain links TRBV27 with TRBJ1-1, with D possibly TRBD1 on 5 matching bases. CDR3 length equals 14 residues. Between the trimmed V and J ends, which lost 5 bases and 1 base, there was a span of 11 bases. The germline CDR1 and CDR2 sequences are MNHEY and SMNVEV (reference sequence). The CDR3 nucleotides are TGTGCCAGCAGTCAGAGCAGGGAGAACACTGAAGCTTTCTTT. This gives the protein CASSQSRENTEAFF.

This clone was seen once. The CDR3 nucleotides are TGCAGTGCTAGTCACCAGTGGGCTAGCAACAATGAGCAGTTCTTC. Encoded protein: CSASHQWASNNEQFF. The V call is TRBV20-1, the J call TRBJ2-1; D is perhaps TRBD2 (5 bases). Between the trimmed V and J ends, which lost 3 bases and 5 bases, there was a span of 17 bases. This CDR3 spans 15 amino acids. The V gene's germline CDR1 is DFQATT and CDR2 SNEGSKA (reference sequence).

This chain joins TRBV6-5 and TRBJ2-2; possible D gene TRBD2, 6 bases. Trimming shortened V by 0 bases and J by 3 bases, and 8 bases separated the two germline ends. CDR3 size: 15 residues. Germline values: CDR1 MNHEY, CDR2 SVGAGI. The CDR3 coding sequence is TGTGCCAGCAGTTACTCGAGCGGGTACACCGGGGAGCTGTTTTTT. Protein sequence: CASSYSSGYTGELFF.

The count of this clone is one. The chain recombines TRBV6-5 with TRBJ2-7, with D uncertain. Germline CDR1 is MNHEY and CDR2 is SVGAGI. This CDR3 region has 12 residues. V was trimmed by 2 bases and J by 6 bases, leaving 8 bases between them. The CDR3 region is CASSYPPFEQYF. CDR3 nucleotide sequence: TGTGCCAGCAGTTACCCCCCTTTCGAGCAGTACTTC.

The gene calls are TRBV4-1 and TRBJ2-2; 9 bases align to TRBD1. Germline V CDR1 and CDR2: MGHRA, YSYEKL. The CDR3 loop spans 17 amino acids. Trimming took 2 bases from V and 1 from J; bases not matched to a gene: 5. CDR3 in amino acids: CASSQTGGQGNTGELFF. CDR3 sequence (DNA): TGCGCCAGCAGCCAAACGGGGGGACAGGGGAACACCGGGGAGCTGTTTTTT.

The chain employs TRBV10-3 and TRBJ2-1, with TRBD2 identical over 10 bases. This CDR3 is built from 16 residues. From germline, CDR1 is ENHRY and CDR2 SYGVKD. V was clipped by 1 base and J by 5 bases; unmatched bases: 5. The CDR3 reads CAISEYGLAVDNEQFF. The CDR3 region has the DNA TGTGCCATCAGTGAGTACGGACTAGCGGTAGACAATGAGCAGTTCTTC.